These 2 T cell receptor beta chains were sequenced from one sample in a study of CD8+ T cells in alopecia areata. The sequencing template was cDNA reverse transcribed from extracted RNA. Only in-frame clones appear in the TCRdb table, and some are missing; sequencing was by immunoSEQ multiplex PCR. The sample has around 250,000 clones; 67% are singletons. The source was CD4+ T cells sorted from blood, collected at week 0. Source of these receptors: a human donor with alopecia areata.

This clone was recorded only once. This chain uses TRBV5-1 with TRBJ2-3; a weak D match, TRBD1 (6 bases). Germline CDR1 SGHRS, CDR2 YFSETQ. V lost 0 bases to trimming and J lost 2 bases, with 13 bases between them. The CDR3 extends over 16 amino acids. CDR3 in amino acids: CASSLGMRGNTDTQYF. Written as DNA, the CDR3 is TGCGCCAGCAGCTTGGGTATGAGGGGGAACACAGATACGCAGTATTTT.

This clone was picked up a small number of times. The chain carries TRBV30 and TRBJ2-1; D is ambiguous. This CDR3 contains 12 residues. Trimming cost V 4 bases and J 3 bases, with 7 bases left between them. CDR1 is GTSNPN, CDR2 SVGIG, per germline (reference sequence). The CDR3 region has the DNA TGTGCCTGGATGGACCTCTACAATGAGCAGTTCTTC. Its protein product is CAWMDLYNEQFF.